The 20 T cell receptor beta chains presented below share a single source sample, sequenced in a study of blood T cell repertoires in COVID-19. The method was immunoSEQ multiplex PCR; TCRdb's version includes in-frame clones alone and lacks a portion of them. Among 200,000 to 300,000 clones listed, 84% were seen once. Sequenced material: peripheral blood. These receptors were collected from a man aged 40-50 years who had recovered from COVID-19.

This chain connects TRBV6-1 to TRBJ2-3; 8 bases fit TRBD2. After removal of 4 bases from V and 8 bases from J, the junction contained 14 bases not matched to a gene. Germline loops: CDR1 MNHNS, CDR2 SASEGT. The CDR3 is made up of 16 amino acids. The CDR3 sequence is CASSGPAGLGIGTQYF. The CDR3 DNA sequence: TGTGCCAGCAGTGGTCCCGCGGGACTAGGGATTGGTACGCAGTATTTT.

The chain couples TRBV14 to TRBJ1-1; 7 bases are shared with TRBD1. The germline gives CDR1 SGHDN, CDR2 FVKESK. Trimming took 5 bases from V and 3 from J; bases not matched to a gene: 15. The CDR3 sequence is 17 residues long. The CDR3 sequence: CASSSRQGGSADTEAFF. The CDR3 nucleotides read TGTGCCAGCAGCTCCAGACAGGGAGGAAGCGCGGACACTGAAGCTTTCTTT.

The V call is TRBV5-6, the J call TRBJ2-7; D perhaps matches TRBD1 (6 bases). V was shortened by 1 base and J by 6 bases, with 11 bases between the two germline ends. The CDR3 totals 13 residues. The germline gives CDR1 SGHDT, CDR2 YYEEEE. The CDR3 region is CASSLPGGREQYF. Here the CDR3 DNA reads TGTGCCAGCAGCTTGCCTGGGGGCCGCGAGCAGTACTTC. Supplemented by reference TRBV5-6 and TRBJ2-7, the full variable domain reads DAGVTQSPTHLIKTRGQQVTLRCSPKSGHDTVSWYQQALGQGPQFIFQYYEEEERQRGNFPDRFSGHQFPNYSSELNVNALLLGDSALYLCASSLPGGREQYFGPGTRLTVT.

The chain combines TRBV4-3 with TRBJ2-7, with D possibly being TRBD1 (5 bases). Trimming cost V 0 bases and J 2 bases, with 8 bases left between them. This CDR3 is 14 amino acids long. Per the germline V gene, CDR1 is LGHNA and CDR2 is YSLEER. The CDR3 DNA reads as TGCGCCAGCAGCCAAGAGGGCAGGGCCTACGAGCAGTACTTC. Protein product: CASSQEGRAYEQYF.

This chain connects TRBV5-5 to TRBJ2-7; 7 bases fit TRBD2. In germline, CDR1 is SGHKS, CDR2 YYEKEE (reference sequence). This CDR3 has 15 amino acids. Trimming took 4 bases from V and 4 from J; bases not matched to a gene: 11. CDR3 bases: TGTGCCAGCAGCACCCGGCGGGAGTCGCCGTACGAGCAGTACTTC. This translates into CASSTRRESPYEQYF.

This clone is a singleton in its sample. This chain uses TRBV29-1 with TRBJ1-2; weak D call: TRBD1 (6 bases). Deletions cut 2 bases from V and 4 bases from J, with 11 bases between. There are 13 residues in the CDR3. CDR1 and CDR2 from the germline V gene are SQVTM and ANQGSEA. The CDR3: CSVEPGDAYGYTF. The CDR3 nucleotides are TGCAGCGTTGAACCAGGGGACGCCTATGGCTACACCTTC.

J is TRBJ1-5 and V is TRBV6-6, with TRBD1 as a possible D gene (5 bases). Germline V gene lookup returns CDR1 MNHNY and CDR2 SVGAGI (reference sequence). Trimming shortened V by 5 bases and J by 11 bases, and 28 bases separated the two germline ends. The CDR3 covers 17 residues. CDR3 amino acids: CASSPFYSGGPSSAQHF. As DNA, the CDR3 is TGTGCCAGCAGTCCTTTCTACTCCGGGGGACCTTCCTCTGCCCAGCATTTT.

The rearrangement joins TRBV29-1 to TRBJ1-2, with D perhaps TRBD1 (5 bases). The CDR3 runs to 15 residues. CDR1 and CDR2 from the germline V gene are SQVTM and ANQGSEA. V was shortened by 6 bases and J by 4 bases, with 21 bases between the two germline ends. CDR3 sequence: CSVGFQGTGAYGYTF. CDR3 coding DNA: TGCAGCGTCGGGTTTCAGGGTACAGGAGCCTATGGCTACACCTTC.

The chain employs TRBV14 and TRBJ2-7, with unresolved D. The CDR3 consists of 11 residues. The V and J ends lost 3 bases and 4 bases respectively, with 4 bases between them. Germline V gives CDR1 SGHDN, CDR2 FVKESK. The CDR3 loop reads CASSHSYEQYF. DNA for the CDR3: TGTGCCAGCAGCCATTCTTACGAGCAGTACTTC.

The sample holds a few counts of this clone. The chain links TRBV30 to TRBJ1-6; 9 bases are a match to TRBD1. CDR3 size: 15 residues. Looked up from germline, CDR1 is GTSNPN and CDR2 is SVGIG (reference sequence). After removal of 1 base from V and 9 bases from J, the junction contained 7 bases not matched to a gene. The DNA of the CDR3 is TGTGCCTGGAGTGCCCTACAGGGGGCGACTTCACCCCTCCACTTT. The encoded protein is CAWSALQGATSPLHF.

J is TRBJ2-5 and V is TRBV3-1 (or the pseudogene TRBV3-2); 8 bases are shared with TRBD1. Unmatched junction bases numbered 17, after V lost 1 base and J lost 1 base. The germline CDR1 and CDR2 sequences are LGHDT and YNNKEL (reference sequence). The CDR3 runs 20 residues. DNA for the CDR3: TGTGCCAGCAGCCAAGTACAGGGGGGCCCTCGGCGGGGTTTCCAAGAGACCCAGTACTTC. Translating it yields CASSQVQGGPRRGFQETQYF.

The genes are TRBV10-2 and TRBJ1-4; 7 bases are a match to TRBD1. Trimming cost V 3 bases and J 7 bases; bases outside gene matches: 5. This CDR3 comprises 14 residues. Germline lookup yields CDR1 WSHSY and CDR2 SAAADI. In DNA form, the CDR3 reads TGCGCCAGCAGTGACGTAGGGACAGTTGAAAAACTGTTTTTT. Protein product: CASSDVGTVEKLFF.

This chain joins TRBV7-8 and TRBJ1-2; TRBD1 matches 8 bases. CDR3 length: 15 amino acids. The V gene end was trimmed by 3 bases and the J gene end by 7 bases; junction bases not matched to a gene: 10. Germline CDR1 and CDR2: SGHVS and FQNEAQ. The CDR3 DNA reads TGTGCCAGCAGCTTGGCGAACGACAGGGGAGGTGGCTACACCTTC. It yields the protein CASSLANDRGGGYTF. Full variable domain (missing parts from reference TRBV7-8 and TRBJ1-2): GAGVSQSPRYKVAKRGQDVALRCDPISGHVSLFWYQQALGQGPEFLTYFQNEAQLDKSGLPSDRFFAERPEGSVSTLKIQRTQQEDSAVYLCASSLANDRGGGYTFGSGTRLTVV.

The chain combines TRBV6-2 or TRBV6-3 with TRBJ2-7, with 7 positions matching TRBD1. With 5 bases clipped from V and 2 bases from J, the junction kept 9 bases outside the gene matches. The CDR3 is 15 residues long. Germline V lookup: CDR1 MNHEY, CDR2 SVGEGT. The CDR3 reads CASSKDRVRTYEQYF. The CDR3, as DNA: TGTGCCAGCAGTAAAGACAGGGTAAGGACCTACGAGCAGTACTTC.

Here the CDR3 DNA reads TGTGCCAGCAGTGTAGACATTGGGTCCCACGAGCAGTACTTC. Translating it yields CASSVDIGSHEQYF. This chain uses TRBV27 with TRBJ2-7; D is undetermined. This CDR3 comprises 14 residues. Looked up from germline, CDR1 is MNHEY and CDR2 is SMNVEV (reference sequence). Trimming left V 5 bases short and J 5 bases short, with 16 bases between.

The rearrangement links TRBV5-1 to TRBJ1-2; TRBD1 matches at 7 bases. The germline CDR1 and CDR2 sequences are SGHRS and YFSETQ. This CDR3 region has 15 residues. V was clipped by 4 bases and J by 4 bases; unmatched bases: 10. The CDR3: CASSVDRSAIYGYTF. CDR3 in DNA: TGCGCCAGCAGCGTGGACAGGTCAGCTATCTATGGCTACACCTTC.

This chain links TRBV27 with TRBJ1-4; perhaps TRBD1 as D (6 bases). Germline assignment: CDR1 MNHEY and CDR2 SMNVEV (reference sequence). The CDR3 spans 13 residues. V gave up 2 bases and J gave up 10 bases, with 11 bases separating them. CDR3 loop: CASSLRDIGKLFF. The CDR3 DNA reads TGTGCCAGCAGTTTAAGGGACATCGGAAAACTGTTTTTT. Drawing the rest from reference TRBV27 and TRBJ1-4, the complete variable domain is EAQVTQNPRYLITVTGKKLTVTCSQNMNHEYMSWYRQDPGLGLRQIYYSMNVEVTDKGDVPEGYKVSRKEKRNFPLILESPSPNQTSLYFCASSLRDIGKLFFGSGTQLSVL.

This chain links TRBV7-2 with TRBJ2-7; a weak D match, TRBD2 (5 bases). Trimming removed 2 bases from V and 5 bases from J, with 16 bases in between. This CDR3 is built from 15 residues. CDR1 SGHTA and CDR2 FQGNSA come from the germline V gene. The CDR3 loop reads CASSLSAAGGHEQYF. The DNA of the CDR3 is TGTGCCAGCAGCTTAAGCGCTGCGGGCGGCCACGAGCAGTACTTC.

The chain employs TRBV11-3 and TRBJ2-2; the match to TRBD2 covers 11 bases. The CDR3 contains 15 residues. The germline CDR1 and CDR2 sequences are SGHNT and YENEEA. The V and J ends lost 3 bases and 8 bases, in that order; junction bases with no gene match: 5. CDR3: CASSFLAGGVGELFF. The CDR3 nucleotides are TGTGCCAGCAGCTTCCTAGCGGGGGGAGTAGGGGAGCTGTTTTTT.

The rearrangement uses TRBV5-4 and TRBJ1-3; a weak D match, TRBD1 (6 bases). V was shortened by 4 bases and J by 3 bases, with 11 bases between the two germline ends. The V gene's germline CDR1 is SGHNT and CDR2 YYREEE (reference sequence). The CDR3 spans 14 residues. The DNA for the CDR3 is TGTGCCAGCAGCGACCGGGACATTGGAAACACCATATATTTT. It codes for CASSDRDIGNTIYF. Supplemented by reference TRBV5-4 and TRBJ1-3, the full variable domain reads ETGVTQSPTHLIKTRGQQVTLRCSSQSGHNTVSWYQQALGQGPQFIFQYYREEENGRGNFPPRFSGLQFPNYSSELNVNALELDDSALYLCASSDRDIGNTIYFGEGSWLTVV.